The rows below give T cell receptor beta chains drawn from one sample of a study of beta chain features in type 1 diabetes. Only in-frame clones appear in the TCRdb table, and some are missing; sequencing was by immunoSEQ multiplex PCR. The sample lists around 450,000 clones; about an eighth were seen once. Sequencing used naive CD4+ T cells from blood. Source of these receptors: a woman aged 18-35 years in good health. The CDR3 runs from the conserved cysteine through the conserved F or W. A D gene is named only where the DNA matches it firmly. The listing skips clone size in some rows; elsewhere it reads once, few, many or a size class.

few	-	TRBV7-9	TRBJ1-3	TGTGCCAGCAGCCTCGGACAGAGCTCTGGAAACACCATATATTTT	CASSLGQSSGNTIYF
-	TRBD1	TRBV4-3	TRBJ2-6	TGCGCCAGCAGCCAGAAGAGACAGGGGCTTTCTGGGGCCAACGTCCTGACTTTC	CASSQKRQGLSGANVLTF
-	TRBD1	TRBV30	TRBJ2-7	TGTGCCTGGAGTGCCCCGCCCGGGACAGGCTACGAGCAGTACTTC	CAWSAPPGTGYEQYF
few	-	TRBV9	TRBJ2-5	TGTGCCAGCAGCTCCGGGGGACAAGAGACCCAGTACTTC	CASSSGGQETQYF
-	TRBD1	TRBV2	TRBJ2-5	TGTGCCAGCAGCGATGGACAGGGAGAGACCCAGTACTTC	CASSDGQGETQYF
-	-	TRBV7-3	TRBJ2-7	TGTGCCAGCAGCTCTCAGGGGACCTCCTACGAGCAGTACTTC	CASSSQGTSYEQYF
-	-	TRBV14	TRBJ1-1	TGTGCCAGCAGCCAAGGGATAAAAGACACTGAAGCTTTCTTT	CASSQGIKDTEAFF
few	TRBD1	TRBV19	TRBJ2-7	TGTGCCAGTAGTATAACGGGACAGGGGGTGCGGGAGCAGTACTTC	CASSITGQGVREQYF
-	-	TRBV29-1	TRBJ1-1	TGCAGCGTTTATAACCGGGAATCTGAAGCTTTCTTT	CSVYNRESEAFF
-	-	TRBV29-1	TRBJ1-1	TGCAGCGTGGAAGGCGGGGACACTGAAGCTTTCTTT	CSVEGGDTEAFF
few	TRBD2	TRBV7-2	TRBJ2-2	TGTGCCAGCAGCCCGCGGGGGGCCAACACCGGGGAGCTGTTTTTT	CASSPRGANTGELFF
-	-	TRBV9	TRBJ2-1	TGTGCCAGCAGCGCCCGGGCTGGAGAGGGAGCCTACAATGAGCAGTTCTTC	CASSARAGEGAYNEQFF
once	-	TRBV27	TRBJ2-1	TGTGCCAGCAGTTTAGCGAGGGGGGCGGGTGAGCAGTTCTTC	CASSLARGAGEQFF
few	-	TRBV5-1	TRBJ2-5	TGCGCCAGCAGGACGGCTCCTGGGGAGACCCAGTACTTC	CASRTAPGETQYF
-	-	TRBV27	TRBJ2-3	TGTGCCAGCAGTCCTGCCTTTTGGGTCACATCATCTAGCACAGATACGCAGTATTTT	CASSPAFWVTSSSTDTQYF
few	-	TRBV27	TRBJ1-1	TGTGCCAGCAGTTTATTAGGGGCCCGCACTGAAGCTTTCTTT	CASSLLGARTEAFF
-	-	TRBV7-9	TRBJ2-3	TGTGCCAGCAGCTTCCTGGTGGATACGCAGTATTTT	CASSFLVDTQYF
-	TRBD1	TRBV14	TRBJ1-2	TGTGCCAGCAGCCAACTATCCCGGGACAGACGCTATGGCTACACCTTC	CASSQLSRDRRYGYTF
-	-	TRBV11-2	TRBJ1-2	TGTGCCAGCAGCTTAATTCGACAAAACTATGGCTACACCTTC	CASSLIRQNYGYTF
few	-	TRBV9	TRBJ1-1	TGTGCCAGCAGGGAACAGCTGAACACTGAAGCTTTCTTT	CASREQLNTEAFF
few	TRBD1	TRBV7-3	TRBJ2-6	TGTGCCAGCAGCTTAGGGACAGCCCAATCTGGGGCCAACGTCCTGACTTTC	CASSLGTAQSGANVLTF
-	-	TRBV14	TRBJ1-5	TGTGCCAGCAGCCAAGATGCAGGGCCCCGCAATCAGCCCCAGCATTTT	CASSQDAGPRNQPQHF
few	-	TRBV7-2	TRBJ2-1	TGTGCCAGCAGCCCTGGGGTAGCGTTCTACAATGAGCAGTTCTTC	CASSPGVAFYNEQFF
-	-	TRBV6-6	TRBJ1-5	TGTGCCAGCAGAAGAGACGGGTCCCCCAATCAGCCCCAGCATTTT	CASRRDGSPNQPQHF
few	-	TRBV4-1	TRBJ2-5	TGCGCCAGCAGCCAAGATTACCACCAACAAGAGACCCAGTACTTC	CASSQDYHQQETQYF
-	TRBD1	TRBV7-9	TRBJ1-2	TGTGCCAGCAGCAGTAGTCAGGGGGCCCACACCTTC	CASSSSQGAHTF
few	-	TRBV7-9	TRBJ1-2	TGTGCCAGCAGCTTATTCCGGGAGGATGGCTACACCTTC	CASSLFREDGYTF
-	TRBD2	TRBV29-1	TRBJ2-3	TGCACGACGGGGGGGGCAGATACGCAGTATTTT	CTTGGADTQYF
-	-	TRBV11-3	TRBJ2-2	TGTGCCAGCAGCTCTACAAACCGGGAGCTGTTTTTT	CASSSTNRELFF
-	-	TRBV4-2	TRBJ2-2	TGTGCCAGCAGCCAAGACTGGTCAATCGGGGAGCTGTTTTTT	CASSQDWSIGELFF
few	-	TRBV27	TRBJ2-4	TGTGCCAGCAGTTTGTTGGGAAGAAACATTCAGTACTTC	CASSLLGRNIQYF